These 15 T cell receptor beta chains were all obtained from the same sample, sequenced in a study of blood T cell repertoires in COVID-19. The assay was immunoSEQ multiplex PCR, and TCRdb's table has in-frame clones only and misses some. The sample contains nearly 15,000 clones, roughly 70% of which appear only once. Sequenced sample: peripheral blood. These receptors all stem from a man in his sixties with acute or convalescent COVID-19.

The chain couples TRBV5-4 to TRBJ1-1; tentative D call: TRBD1 (6 bases). The CDR3 runs to 16 residues. V lost 2 bases and J 5 bases, leaving 19 bases between the germline ends. CDR1 SGHNT and CDR2 YYREEE come from the germline V gene (reference sequence). CDR3 in DNA: TGTGCCAGCAGCTTATTTCGGGACACCCAAGGGACTGAAGCTTTCTTT. It specifies CASSLFRDTQGTEAFF.

V usage is TRBV7-9 and J usage is TRBJ2-7, with D maybe TRBD1 (5 bases). CDR1 is SEHNR, CDR2 FQNEAQ, per germline (reference sequence). The CDR3 has 13 amino acids. Between the trimmed V and J ends, which lost 4 bases and 2 bases, there was a span of 9 bases. The CDR3 DNA reads TGTGCCAGCAGCTCAAACAGGCCCTACGAGCAGTACTTC. It is translated as CASSSNRPYEQYF.

V usage is TRBV6-5 and J usage is TRBJ2-1; the D gene is possibly TRBD1 (6 bases). The CDR3 is 16 residues long. Trimming stripped 0 bases from V and 3 bases from J, with 12 bases between. The germline V gene has CDR1 MNHEY and CDR2 SVGAGI. The CDR3 nucleotides are TGTGCCAGCAGTTACTCGGGACAAGGTCACTACAATGAGCAGTTCTTC. It encodes CASSYSGQGHYNEQFF.

As DNA, the CDR3 is TGTGCCAGCAGCTTGGCCCAGGGGTACAATCAGCCCCAGCATTTT. It codes for CASSLAQGYNQPQHF. The V gene is TRBV5-5, the J gene TRBJ1-5; possible D gene TRBD1, 6 bases. This CDR3 region has 15 residues. Trimming pared 0 bases from V and 3 bases from J, leaving 10 bases between. Germline V gene data show CDR1 as SGHKS and CDR2 as YYEKEE (reference sequence).

This chain joins TRBV9 and TRBJ2-2, with 7 positions matching TRBD1. Germline V gene sequence: CDR1 SGDLS, CDR2 YYNGEE. The CDR3 is 18 amino acids. J gave up 8 bases and V 4 bases, and 20 bases lay outside the gene matches. CDR3 nucleotide sequence: TGTGCCAGCAGCCCCCGCCCTTCCGACAGGGTTGACTCGGGGGAGCTGTTTTTT. Translated, it gives CASSPRPSDRVDSGELFF.

The sample holds a few counts of this clone. The chain uses TRBV14 and TRBJ1-1; unclear D gene. The germline V gene has CDR1 SGHDN and CDR2 FVKESK. This CDR3 has 15 amino acids. Trimming took off 4 bases at V and 1 base at J, with 13 bases between the two ends. This CDR3 is CASSPLGSGNTEAFF. The CDR3 nucleotides are TGTGCCAGCAGCCCCCTTGGATCAGGGAACACTGAAGCTTTCTTT.

The chain carries TRBV3-1 (or the pseudogene TRBV3-2) and TRBJ1-2; D is perhaps TRBD1 (5 bases). Trimming took off 4 bases at V and 8 bases at J, with 20 bases between the two ends. CDR1 LGHDT and CDR2 YNNKEL come from the germline V gene (reference sequence). The CDR3 loop spans 15 amino acids. The CDR3 reads CASSRLGTRGDGYTF. Here the CDR3 DNA reads TGTGCCAGCAGCCGCCTAGGGACGCGGGGAGACGGCTACACCTTC.

The rearrangement links TRBV6-2 or TRBV6-3 to TRBJ1-6; D gene uncertain. This CDR3 spans 13 amino acids. The V end lost 2 bases, the J end lost 14 bases, and 13 bases lay between the germline ends. Germline V gene sequence: CDR1 MNHEY, CDR2 SVGEGT. Written as DNA, the CDR3 is TGTGCCAGCAGTTACGCGATTGCGGCAACCCTCCACTTT. Translating it yields CASSYAIAATLHF.

V and J are TRBV18 and TRBJ2-3; D might be TRBD1 (5 bases). V dropped 1 base and J dropped 4 bases, with 9 bases sitting between them. The CDR3 is 14 residues long. Per the germline V gene, CDR1 is KGHSH and CDR2 is LQKENI. The CDR3 region has the DNA TGTGCCAGCTCACCACTTCAGGGTCCAGATACGCAGTATTTT. As protein: CASSPLQGPDTQYF.

V is TRBV25-1 and J is TRBJ1-2; D perhaps matches TRBD1 (5 bases). The CDR3 totals 14 residues. CDR1 and CDR2 from the germline V gene are MGHDK and SYGVNS. V was pared by 2 bases and J by 4 bases, with 11 bases between. The DNA of the CDR3 is TGTGCCAGCAGTGAAACCCAGGGCCTCTATGGCTACACCTTC. Translation gives CASSETQGLYGYTF.

This clone was counted between two and nine times. The rearrangement joins TRBV30 to TRBJ1-1; D possibly corresponds to TRBD1 (6 bases). V was clipped by 1 base and J by 3 bases, with 18 bases between them. The CDR3 consists of 16 residues. Germline V lookup: CDR1 GTSNPN, CDR2 SVGIG (reference sequence). In DNA, the CDR3 is TGTGCCTGGAGTGCCGGGTCGGGGGGGCGTTACACTGAAGCTTTCTTT. This translates into CAWSAGSGGRYTEAFF. Full variable domain (remainder filled in from reference TRBV30 and TRBJ1-1): SQTIHQWPATLVQPVGSPLSLECTVEGTSNPNLYWYRQAAGRGLQLLFYSVGIGQISSEVPQNLSASRPQDRQFILSSKKLLLSDSGFYLCAWSAGSGGRYTEAFFGQGTRLTVV.

CDR3 nucleotide sequence: TGTGCCAGCAGCTTAGAGCTTAATGAAAAACTGTTTTTT. Translation gives CASSLELNEKLFF. The chain recombines TRBV7-2 with TRBJ1-4; D is unclear. V was pared by 1 base and J by 4 bases, with 4 bases between. Germline V lookup: CDR1 SGHTA, CDR2 FQGNSA. There are 13 residues in the CDR3.

The rearrangement joins TRBV2 to TRBJ1-2; 10 bases fit TRBD1. J was trimmed by 4 bases and V by 7 bases; bases with no gene match: 9. The CDR3 runs to 15 residues. From germline, CDR1 is SNHLY and CDR2 FYNNEI. As DNA, the CDR3 is TGTGCCAGCACCGGGACAGGGGAAGGGTTCTATGGCTACACCTTC. The encoded protein is CASTGTGEGFYGYTF. The variable domain in full, with the rest retrieved from reference TRBV2 and TRBJ1-2, is EPEVTQTPSHQVTQMGQEVILRCVPISNHLYFYWYRQILGQKVEFLVSFYNNEISEKSEIFDDQFSVERPDGSNFTLKIRSTKLEDSAMYFCASTGTGEGFYGYTFGSGTRLTVV.

The rearrangement uses TRBV6-5 and TRBJ1-5; maybe TRBD1 (5 bases). This CDR3 is built from 16 residues. CDR1 and CDR2 (germline): MNHEY, SVGAGI. V gave up 2 bases and J gave up 0 bases, with 11 bases separating them. The DNA for the CDR3 is TGTGCCAGCAGTTACGCCGGGGGGACTAGCAATCAGCCCCAGCATTTT. Encoded protein: CASSYAGGTSNQPQHF.

The CDR3 DNA reads as TGTGCCAGCAGTCAGACTAGCGGGAGAACCTACAATGAGCAGTTCTTC. Translation: CASSQTSGRTYNEQFF. This chain links TRBV6-2 or TRBV6-3 with TRBJ2-1; the match to TRBD2 covers 12 bases. Trimming took 5 bases from V and 2 from J; bases not matched to a gene: 4. Per the germline V gene, CDR1 is MNHEY and CDR2 is SVGEGT. The CDR3 runs 16 residues.